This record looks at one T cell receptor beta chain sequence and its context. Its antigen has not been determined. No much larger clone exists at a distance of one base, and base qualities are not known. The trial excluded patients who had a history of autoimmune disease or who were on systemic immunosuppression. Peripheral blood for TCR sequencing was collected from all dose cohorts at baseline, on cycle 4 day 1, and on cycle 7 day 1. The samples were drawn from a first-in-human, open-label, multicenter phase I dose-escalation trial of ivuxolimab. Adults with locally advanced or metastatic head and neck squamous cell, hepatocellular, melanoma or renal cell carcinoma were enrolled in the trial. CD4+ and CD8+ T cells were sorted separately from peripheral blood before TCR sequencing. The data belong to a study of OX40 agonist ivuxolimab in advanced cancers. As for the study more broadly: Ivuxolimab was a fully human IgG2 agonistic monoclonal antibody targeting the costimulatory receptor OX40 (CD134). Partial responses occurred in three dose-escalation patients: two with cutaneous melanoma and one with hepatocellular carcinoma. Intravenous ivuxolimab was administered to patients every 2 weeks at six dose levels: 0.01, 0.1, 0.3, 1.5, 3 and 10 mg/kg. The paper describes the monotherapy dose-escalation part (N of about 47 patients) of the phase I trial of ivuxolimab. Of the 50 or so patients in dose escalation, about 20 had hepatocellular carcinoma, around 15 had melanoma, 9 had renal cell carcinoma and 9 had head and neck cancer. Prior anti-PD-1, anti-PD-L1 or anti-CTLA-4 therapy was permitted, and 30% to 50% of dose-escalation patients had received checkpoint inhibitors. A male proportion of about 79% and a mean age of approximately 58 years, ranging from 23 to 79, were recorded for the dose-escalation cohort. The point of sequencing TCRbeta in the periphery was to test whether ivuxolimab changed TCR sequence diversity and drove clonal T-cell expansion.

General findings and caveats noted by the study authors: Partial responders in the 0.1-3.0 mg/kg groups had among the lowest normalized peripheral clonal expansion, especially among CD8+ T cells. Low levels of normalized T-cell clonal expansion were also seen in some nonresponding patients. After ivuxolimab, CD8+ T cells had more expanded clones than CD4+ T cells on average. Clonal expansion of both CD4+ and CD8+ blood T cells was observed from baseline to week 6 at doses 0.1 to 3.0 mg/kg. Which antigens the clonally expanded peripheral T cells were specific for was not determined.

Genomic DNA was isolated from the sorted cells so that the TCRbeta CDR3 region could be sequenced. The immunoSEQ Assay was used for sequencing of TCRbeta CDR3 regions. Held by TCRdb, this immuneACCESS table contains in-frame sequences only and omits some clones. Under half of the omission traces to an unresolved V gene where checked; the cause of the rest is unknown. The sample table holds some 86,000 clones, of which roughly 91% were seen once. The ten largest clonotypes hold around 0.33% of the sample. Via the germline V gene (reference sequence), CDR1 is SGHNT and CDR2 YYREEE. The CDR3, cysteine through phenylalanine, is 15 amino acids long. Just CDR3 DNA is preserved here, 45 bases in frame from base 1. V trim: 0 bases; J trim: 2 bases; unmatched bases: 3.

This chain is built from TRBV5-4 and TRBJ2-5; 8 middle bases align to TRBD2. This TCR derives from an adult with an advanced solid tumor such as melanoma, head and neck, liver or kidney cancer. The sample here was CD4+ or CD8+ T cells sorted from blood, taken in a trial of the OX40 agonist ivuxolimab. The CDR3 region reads CASSLGTSGQETQYF. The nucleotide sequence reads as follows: TGTGCCAGCAGCTTGGGAACTAGCGGACAAGAGACCCAGTACTTC.